This T cell receptor beta chain was recovered during a study of OX40 agonist ivuxolimab in advanced cancers. Study summary: Partial responses occurred in Three dose-escalation patients, one with hepatocellular carcinoma and two with cutaneous melanoma.

Autoimmune disease history or systemic immunosuppression disqualified patients. This table comes from immunoSEQ multiplex PCR, and its TCRdb copy is limited to in-frame clones, with some not included. The data show around 64,000 clones, 87% seen once. Trimming removed 2 bases from V and 2 bases from J, with 9 bases in between. There are 14 residues in the CDR3. Germline CDR1 reads SGHRS; CDR2 reads YFSETQ. This clone was seen a few times. Its antigen is unidentified. General study results and limits: More expanded clones were found, on average, in CD8+ than in CD4+ T cells. Partial responders receiving 0.1-3.0 mg/kg showed among the lowest clonal expansion.

The chain recombines TRBV5-1 with TRBJ2-3, with a tentative D call TRBD2 (6 bases). The clonotype originates from an adult with an advanced solid tumor such as melanoma, head and neck, liver or kidney cancer. Sequencing used CD4+ or CD8+ T cells sorted from blood, obtained in a trial of the OX40 agonist ivuxolimab. DNA of the CDR3: TGCGCCAGCAGCTTTGCGGGATACACAGATACGCAGTATTTT. This encodes CASSFAGYTDTQYF.